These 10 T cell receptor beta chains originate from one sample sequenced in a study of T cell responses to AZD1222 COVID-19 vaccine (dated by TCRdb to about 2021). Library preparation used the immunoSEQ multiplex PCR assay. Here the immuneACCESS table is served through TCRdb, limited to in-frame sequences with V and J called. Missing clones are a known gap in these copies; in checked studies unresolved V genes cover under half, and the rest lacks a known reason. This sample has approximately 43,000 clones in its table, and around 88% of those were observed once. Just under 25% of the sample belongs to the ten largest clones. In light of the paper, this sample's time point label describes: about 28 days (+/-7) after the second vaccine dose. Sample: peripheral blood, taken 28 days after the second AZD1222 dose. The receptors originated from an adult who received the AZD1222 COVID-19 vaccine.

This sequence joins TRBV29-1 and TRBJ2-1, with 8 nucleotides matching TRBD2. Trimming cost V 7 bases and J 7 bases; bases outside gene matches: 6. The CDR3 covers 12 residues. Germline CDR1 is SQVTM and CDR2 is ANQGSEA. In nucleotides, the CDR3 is TGCAGCGCGGGAGGGAGTGGGAATGAGCAGTTCTTC. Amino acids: CSAGGSGNEQFF.

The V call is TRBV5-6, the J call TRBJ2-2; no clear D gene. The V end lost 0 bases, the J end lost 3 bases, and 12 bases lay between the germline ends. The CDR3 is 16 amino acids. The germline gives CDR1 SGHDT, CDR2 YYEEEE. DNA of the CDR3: TGTGCCAGCAGCTTGGTAGGGATTGGAGACACCGGGGAGCTGTTTTTT. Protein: CASSLVGIGDTGELFF.

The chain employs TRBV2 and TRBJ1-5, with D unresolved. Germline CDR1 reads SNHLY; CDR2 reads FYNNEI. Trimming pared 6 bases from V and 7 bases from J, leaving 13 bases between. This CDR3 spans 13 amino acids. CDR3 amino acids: CASRAMSGQPQHF. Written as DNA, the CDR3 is TGTGCCAGCAGAGCGATGTCGGGGCAGCCCCAGCATTTT.

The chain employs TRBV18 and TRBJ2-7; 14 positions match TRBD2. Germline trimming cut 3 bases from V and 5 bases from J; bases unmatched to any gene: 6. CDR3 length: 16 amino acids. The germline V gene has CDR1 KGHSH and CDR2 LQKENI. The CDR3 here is CASSPGLAGGINEQYF. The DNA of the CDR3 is TGTGCCAGCTCACCTGGACTAGCGGGAGGTATCAACGAGCAGTACTTC. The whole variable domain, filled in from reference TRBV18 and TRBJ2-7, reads NAGVMQNPRHLVRRRGQEARLRCSPMKGHSHVYWYRQLPEEGLKFMVYLQKENIIDESGMPKERFSAEFPKEGPSILRIQQVVRGDSAAYFCASSPGLAGGINEQYFGPGTRLTVT.

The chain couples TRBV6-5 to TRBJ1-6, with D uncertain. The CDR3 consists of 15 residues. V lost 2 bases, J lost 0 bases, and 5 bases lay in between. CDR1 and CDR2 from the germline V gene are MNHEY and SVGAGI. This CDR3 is CASSYVSSYNSPLHF. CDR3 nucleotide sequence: TGTGCCAGCAGTTACGTGAGCTCCTATAATTCACCCCTCCACTTT.

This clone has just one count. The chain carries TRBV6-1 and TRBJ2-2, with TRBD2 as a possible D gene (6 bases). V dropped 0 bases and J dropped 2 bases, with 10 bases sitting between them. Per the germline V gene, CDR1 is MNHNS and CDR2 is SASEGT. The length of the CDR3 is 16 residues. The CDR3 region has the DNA TGTGCCAGCAGTGAAGCGCCAGCGGGCAACACCGGGGAGCTGTTTTTT. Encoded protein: CASSEAPAGNTGELFF.

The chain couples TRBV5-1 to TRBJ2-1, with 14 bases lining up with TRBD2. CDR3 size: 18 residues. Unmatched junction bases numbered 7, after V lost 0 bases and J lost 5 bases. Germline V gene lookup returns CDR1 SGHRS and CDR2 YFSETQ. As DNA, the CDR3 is TGCGCCAGCAGCTTGGGGACTAGCGGGAGGTATGGGGACAATGAGCAGTTCTTC. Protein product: CASSLGTSGRYGDNEQFF.

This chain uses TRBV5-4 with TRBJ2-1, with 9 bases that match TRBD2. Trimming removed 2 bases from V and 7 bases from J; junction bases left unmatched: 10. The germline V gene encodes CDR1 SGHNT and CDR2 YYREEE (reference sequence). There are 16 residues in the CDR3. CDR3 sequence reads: CASSFPPSGMSNEQFF. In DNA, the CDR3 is TGTGCCAGCAGCTTCCCTCCTAGCGGGATGAGTAATGAGCAGTTCTTC.

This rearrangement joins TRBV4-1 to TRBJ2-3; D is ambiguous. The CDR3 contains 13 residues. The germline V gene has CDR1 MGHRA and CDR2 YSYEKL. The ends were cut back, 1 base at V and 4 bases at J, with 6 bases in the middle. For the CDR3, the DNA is TGCGCCAGCAGCCAAGGACTTCCAGATACGCAGTATTTT. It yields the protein CASSQGLPDTQYF.

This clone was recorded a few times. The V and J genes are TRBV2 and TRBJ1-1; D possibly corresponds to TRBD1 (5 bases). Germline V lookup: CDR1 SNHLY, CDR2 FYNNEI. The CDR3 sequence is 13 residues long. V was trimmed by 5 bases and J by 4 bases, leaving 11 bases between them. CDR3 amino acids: CASSLLRGTEAFF. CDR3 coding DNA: TGTGCCAGCAGTCTACTAAGGGGCACTGAAGCTTTCTTT.